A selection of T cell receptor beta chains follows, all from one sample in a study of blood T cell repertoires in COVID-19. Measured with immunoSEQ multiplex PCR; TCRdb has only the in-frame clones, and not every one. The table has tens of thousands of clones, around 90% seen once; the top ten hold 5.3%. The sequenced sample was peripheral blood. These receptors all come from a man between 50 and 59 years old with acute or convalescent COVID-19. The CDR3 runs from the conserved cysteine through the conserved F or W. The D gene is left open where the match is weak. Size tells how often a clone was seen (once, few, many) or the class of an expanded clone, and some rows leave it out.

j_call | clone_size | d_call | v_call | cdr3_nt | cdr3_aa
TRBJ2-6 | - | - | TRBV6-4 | TGTGCCAGCAGTGACCTAGCTGGGGCCAACGTCCTGACTTTC | CASSDLAGANVLTF
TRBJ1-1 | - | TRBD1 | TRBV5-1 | TGCGCCAGCAGGCAATCTTACAGGGGGAGGAACACTGAAGCTTTCTTT | CASRQSYRGRNTEAFF
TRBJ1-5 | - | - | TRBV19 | TGTGCCAGTAGTATAACGGTACAGGGCAATCAGCCCCAGCATTTT | CASSITVQGNQPQHF
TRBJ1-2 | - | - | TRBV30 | TGTGCCTGGCTTTTAGCTAACTATGGCTACACCTTC | CAWLLANYGYTF
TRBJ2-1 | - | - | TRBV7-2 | TGTGCCAGCAGCTTAGGACTTCACAATGAGCAGTTCTTC | CASSLGLHNEQFF
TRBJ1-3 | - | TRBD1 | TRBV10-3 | TGTGCCATCAGTGAGGACGGACAGGGGAGCAGAAACACCATATATTTT | CAISEDGQGSRNTIYF
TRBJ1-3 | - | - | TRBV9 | TGTGCCAGCAGCGTAGGGGGGCCCGGAAACACCATATATTTT | CASSVGGPGNTIYF
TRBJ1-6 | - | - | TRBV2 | TGTGCCAGCAGTGTGAACTCTAATTCACCCCTCCACTTT | CASSVNSNSPLHF
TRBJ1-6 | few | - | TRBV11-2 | TGTGCCAGCAGCACTCGCCCCGGTAGCTCCTATAATTCACCCCTCCACTTT | CASSTRPGSSYNSPLHF
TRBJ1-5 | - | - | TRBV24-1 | TGTGCCACCAGTGATTCGAGAAATCAGCCCCAGCATTTT | CATSDSRNQPQHF
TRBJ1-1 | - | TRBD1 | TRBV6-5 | TGTGCCAGCAGTACAGGGGGTCGAACTGAAGCTTTCTTT | CASSTGGRTEAFF
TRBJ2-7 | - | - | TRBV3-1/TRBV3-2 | TGTGCCAGCAGCCAAGAATACCCAGGGCCCTACGAGCAGTACTTC | CASSQEYPGPYEQYF
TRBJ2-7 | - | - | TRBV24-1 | TGTGCCACCAGTCCCAGGTACGAGCAGTACTTC | CATSPRYEQYF
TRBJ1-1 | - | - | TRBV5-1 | TGCGCCAGCAGCTTGGACAGGGCCTCTCCTCTGGGCACTGAAGCTTTCTTT | CASSLDRASPLGTEAFF
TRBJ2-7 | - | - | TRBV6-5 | TGTGCCAGCAGGGGGATCCGGGGGATCCCCTACGAGCAGTACTTC | CASRGIRGIPYEQYF
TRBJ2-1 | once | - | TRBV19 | TGTGCCAGTAGTCCCCGACTAGTGGGAAATGAGCAGTTCTTC | CASSPRLVGNEQFF
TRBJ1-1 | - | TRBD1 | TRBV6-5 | TGTGCCAGCAGTTCCCGGGGACAGGGGAATACTGAAGCTTTCTTT | CASSSRGQGNTEAFF
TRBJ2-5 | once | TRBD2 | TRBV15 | TGTGCCACCAGCAGAGATCCTAGCGGGAGTGAGACCCAGTACTTC | CATSRDPSGSETQYF
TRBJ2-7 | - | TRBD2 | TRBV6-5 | TGTGCCAGCAGATCCTCGTCAGCGGGACCTTACGAGCAGTACTTC | CASRSSSAGPYEQYF
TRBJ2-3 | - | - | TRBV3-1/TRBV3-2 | TGTGCCAGCAGCCAAAGGGGCGGGAAAAGCACAGATACGCAGTATTTT | CASSQRGGKSTDTQYF
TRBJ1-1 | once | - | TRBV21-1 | TGTGCCAGCAGCAAAGGCCCTAAACAGGTCTGGCCTGAAGCTTTCTTT | CASSKGPKQVWPEAFF
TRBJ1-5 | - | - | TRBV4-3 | TGCGCCAGCAGCCAAGACTCGGGGATTGGTCAGCCCCAGCATTTT | CASSQDSGIGQPQHF
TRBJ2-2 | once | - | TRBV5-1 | TGCGCCAGCAGCTTGGCTCCTGGATTGCGCGGCACCGGGGAGCTGTTTTTT | CASSLAPGLRGTGELFF
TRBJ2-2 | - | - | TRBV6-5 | TGTGCCAGCAGTCGGGACAAGAACACCGGGGAGCTGTTTTTT | CASSRDKNTGELFF
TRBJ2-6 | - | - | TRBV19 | TGTGCCACCACAGGATTCTCTGGGGCCAACGTCCTGACTTTC | CATTGFSGANVLTF
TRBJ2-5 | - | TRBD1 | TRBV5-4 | TGTGCCAGCAGCTTGGGGGACAGCGGCCAAGAGACCCAGTACTTC | CASSLGDSGQETQYF
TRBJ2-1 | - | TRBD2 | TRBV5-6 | TGTGCCAGCAGCTTCCTCTTAGCGGGAGTCTATGAGCAGTTCTTC | CASSFLLAGVYEQFF
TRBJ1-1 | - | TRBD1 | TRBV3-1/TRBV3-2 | TGTGCCAGCAGTCATGGACAGGGCTGGACTGAAGCTTTCTTT | CASSHGQGWTEAFF
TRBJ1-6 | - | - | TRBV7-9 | TGTGCCAGCAACCGGGGGGCCAAGCATTCACCCCTCCACTTT | CASNRGAKHSPLHF
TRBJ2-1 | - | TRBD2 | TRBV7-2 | TGTGCCAGCAGCTTAGCTCCAGCGGGAATCAACAATGAGCAGTTCTTC | CASSLAPAGINNEQFF
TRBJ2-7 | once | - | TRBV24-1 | TGTGCCACCAGTGATCCAGGGGACCGCTACGAGCAGTACTTC | CATSDPGDRYEQYF